This TCR beta chain comes out of a study of T cell responses to AZD1222 COVID-19 vaccine. Findings and limits, study-wide: Without day 14 samples, only post-peak T cell repertoires were studied. There were vaccine-associated CD4 TCRs across spike, dominant at 160-218 and 743-854.

Worth noting for this clone: Its antigen remains unidentified.

Data came from immunoSEQ multiplex PCR; TCRdb stores just in-frame clones and leaves some out. Of more than 95,000 clones listed, about 91% were seen once; the top ten hold roughly 1.4%. This CDR3 is 16 amino acids long. Germline CDR1 and CDR2: LNHNV and YYDKDF (reference sequence). J gave up 5 bases and V 1 base, and 2 bases lay outside the gene matches. This clonotype originated in an adult who received the AZD1222 COVID-19 vaccine. Sample: peripheral blood, taken 28 days after the second AZD1222 dose. This chain joins TRBV15 and TRBJ2-2; the match to TRBD2 covers 12 bases. This CDR3 is CATSRVTSGRTGELFF. CDR3 in DNA: TGTGCCACCAGCAGAGTGACTAGCGGGAGAACCGGGGAGCTGTTTTTT. Full variable domain (rest looked up from reference TRBV15 and TRBJ2-2): DAMVIQNPRYQVTQFGKPVTLSCSQTLNHNVMYWYQQKSSQAPKLLFHYYDKDFNNEADTPDNFQSRRPNTSFCFLDIRSPGLGDTAMYLCATSRVTSGRTGELFFGEGSRLTVL.